The 9 T cell receptor beta chains below all came from one sample that was sequenced in a study of T cells in Graves' hyperthyroidism and ophthalmopathy. The investigators amplified TCR beta CDR3 regions from RNA transcripts. In the first-round RT-PCR of the TCR CDR3, the HTBI primer set was used. From the multiplex PCR reads, TCRdb called clonotypes with MiXCR, one entry per CDR3 protein. The profile shows about 360,000 distinct CDR3 sequences, approximately 13% of them singletons. Sequenced sample: blood. Source of these receptors: a woman aged 18-29 years with Graves' hyperthyroidism.

This clonotype was counted at least ten times. The rearrangement joins TRBV19 to TRBJ2-2; the D is unclear. Germline V CDR1 and CDR2: LNHDA, SQIVND (reference sequence). The V and J ends lost 6 bases and 2 bases respectively, with 10 bases between them. This CDR3 is 14 amino acids long. The CDR3 loop is CASRSRENTGELFF. The CDR3 bases are TGTGCCAGTAGGTCCAGAGAAAACACCGGGGAGCTGTTTTTT.

This clonotype was seen only a few times. The chain uses TRBV7-2 and TRBJ2-2; no reliable D call. Trimming took 1 base from V and 3 from J, leaving 15 bases between them. The CDR3 runs 17 residues. CDR1 SGHTA and CDR2 FQGNSA come from the germline V gene. As DNA, the CDR3 is TGTGCCAGCAGCTTAGTTCCAACGGGCAGTTACACCGGGGAGCTGTTTTTT. This codes for CASSLVPTGSYTGELFF.

The V and J genes are TRBV3-1 and TRBJ1-3; no firm D call. This CDR3 has 12 amino acids. The V end was cut by 4 bases, the J end by 3 bases, with 4 bases between. Germline CDR1 reads LGHDT; CDR2 reads YNNKEL (reference sequence). DNA for the CDR3: TGTGCCAGCAGCCCCAGTGGAAACACCATATATTTT. Translation: CASSPSGNTIYF.

The table lists this clonotype with many counts. The J gene is TRBJ2-1, the V gene TRBV18; TRBD1 matches 8 bases. This CDR3 comprises 16 residues. V lost 5 bases and J lost 2; bases outside the gene matches: 8. Germline CDR1 is KGHSH and CDR2 is LQKENI. The CDR3 loop is CASSDKDRATYNEQFF. As DNA, the CDR3 is TGTGCCAGCTCAGATAAGGACAGGGCCACCTACAATGAGCAGTTCTTC. The whole variable domain, filled in from reference TRBV18 and TRBJ2-1, reads NAGVMQNPRHLVRRRGQEARLRCSPMKGHSHVYWYRQLPEEGLKFMVYLQKENIIDESGMPKERFSAEFPKEGPSILRIQQVVRGDSAAYFCASSDKDRATYNEQFFGPGTRLTVL.

This clonotype was picked up many times. CDR3 sequence (DNA): TGTGCCAGCAGTGAACGTGGGCGATCCACAGATACGCAGTATTTT. Protein product: CASSERGRSTDTQYF. This chain links TRBV9 with TRBJ2-3; D is unclear. The length of the CDR3 is 15 residues. The germline V gene encodes CDR1 SGDLS and CDR2 YYNGEE. The ends were cut back, 5 bases at V and 2 bases at J, with 15 bases in the middle.

As concerns this clonotype: A much more abundant neighbour one base away suggests this may be a read error. The rearrangement links TRBV10-3 to TRBJ2-7; the D is unclear. The germline V gene encodes CDR1 ENHRY and CDR2 SYGVKD. The V end was cut by 2 bases, the J end by 0 bases, with 5 bases between. This CDR3 spans 13 amino acids. The CDR3 reads CAISETDSYEQYF. The CDR3 DNA is TGTGCCATCAGTGAGACAGACTCCTACGAGCAGTACTTC.

The chain is built from TRBV20-1 and TRBJ2-1; D is perhaps TRBD1 (6 bases). Trimming shortened V by 3 bases and J by 3 bases, and 6 bases separated the two germline ends. Germline values: CDR1 DFQATT, CDR2 SNEGSKA (reference sequence). The CDR3 runs 12 residues. In DNA form, the CDR3 reads TGCAGTGCTAGGGGACACTACAATGAGCAGTTCTTC. As protein: CSARGHYNEQFF.

The chain links TRBV28 to TRBJ2-2; 7 nucleotides line up with TRBD2. The J segment lost 3 bases and the V segment lost 3 bases, leaving 4 bases of the junction unmatched. Germline CDR1 and CDR2: MDHEN and SYDVKM. CDR3 length: 15 residues. The CDR3 DNA is TGTGCCAGCAGTTTGACGCGGGAGTACACCGGGGAGCTGTTTTTT. Translated, it gives CASSLTREYTGELFF.

Concerning this clonotype itself: At one boundary the junction diverges from the germline segment, which might be a read error. This rearrangement joins TRBV3-1 to TRBJ2-3; 7 positions agree with TRBD1. Germline V lookup: CDR1 LGHDT, CDR2 YNNKEL (reference sequence). The CDR3 runs to 15 residues. CDR3 region: CASSRGGARTDTQFF. The CDR3 nucleotides are TGTGCCAGCAGCCGAGGGGGCGCCCGGACAGATACGCAGTTTTTT.